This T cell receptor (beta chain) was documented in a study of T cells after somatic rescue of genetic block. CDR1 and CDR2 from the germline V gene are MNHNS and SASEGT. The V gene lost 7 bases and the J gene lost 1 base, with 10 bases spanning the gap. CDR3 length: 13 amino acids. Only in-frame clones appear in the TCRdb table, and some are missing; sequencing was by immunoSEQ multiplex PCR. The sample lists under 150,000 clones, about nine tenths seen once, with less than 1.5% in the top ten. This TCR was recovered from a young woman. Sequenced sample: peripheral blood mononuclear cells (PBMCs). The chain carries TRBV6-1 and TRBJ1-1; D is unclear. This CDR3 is CASNAPTNTEAFF. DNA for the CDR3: TGTGCCAGCAACGCGCCGACGAACACTGAAGCTTTCTTT.